This T cell receptor beta chain comes out of a study of blood T cells in healthy people across ages. Broader study findings: Reliance upon unsorted PBMCs precluded definitive naive versus antigen-experienced comparison. Expanded clonotype shifts may have been confounded, as the donors had an unknown CMV status.

Germline CDR1 reads SEHNR; CDR2 reads FQNEAQ (reference sequence). The V and J ends lost 4 bases and 5 bases respectively, with 8 bases between them. The CDR3 loop spans 12 amino acids. The individuals who served as donors were healthy Caucasians living in Russia, aged roughly 6 to 100. On this clonotype: Antigen: not known.

For the second PCR, which ran for roughly 6 to 11 cycles, a sample-barcoded 5' primer and a J-beta primer mix were used. Using its own MiXCR run on the 5' RACE reads, TCRdb lists one record per CDR3 protein. The table records some 1.6 million distinct CDR3 sequences, 30% to 40% of them present only once. The chain links TRBV7-9 to TRBJ1-1; possible D gene TRBD1, 5 bases. This TCR was sampled from a woman younger than 45 in good health. Sequenced input: blood. This CDR3 is CASSSRETEAFF. The CDR3 DNA reads TGTGCCAGCAGCTCCAGGGAAACTGAAGCTTTCTTT.